The T cell receptor beta chain under discussion was sequenced for a study of OX40 agonist ivuxolimab in advanced cancers. Findings of the study overall: Among patients with partial responses at 0.1-3.0 mg/kg, clonal expansion was among the lowest.

As to this clone: As yet, its antigen is unknown.

The data were produced by immunoSEQ multiplex PCR, yet TCRdb's version contains in-frame clones alone and is incomplete. The data hold 90,000 to 120,000 clones, with 75% to 95% observed a single time. The V gene end was trimmed by 7 bases and the J gene end by 4 bases; junction bases not matched to a gene: 7. CDR3 length equals 14 residues. Germline values: CDR1 LNHDA, CDR2 SQIVND (reference sequence). This sample comprised CD4+ or CD8+ T cells sorted from blood, obtained in a trial of the OX40 agonist ivuxolimab. This chain uses TRBV19 with TRBJ1-2; 9 bases fit TRBD1. This receptor was obtained from an adult with an advanced solid tumor such as melanoma, head and neck, liver or kidney cancer. CDR3 region: CASNNRGLGYGYTF. In DNA, the CDR3 is TGTGCCAGTAACAACAGGGGGCTGGGCTATGGCTACACCTTC.